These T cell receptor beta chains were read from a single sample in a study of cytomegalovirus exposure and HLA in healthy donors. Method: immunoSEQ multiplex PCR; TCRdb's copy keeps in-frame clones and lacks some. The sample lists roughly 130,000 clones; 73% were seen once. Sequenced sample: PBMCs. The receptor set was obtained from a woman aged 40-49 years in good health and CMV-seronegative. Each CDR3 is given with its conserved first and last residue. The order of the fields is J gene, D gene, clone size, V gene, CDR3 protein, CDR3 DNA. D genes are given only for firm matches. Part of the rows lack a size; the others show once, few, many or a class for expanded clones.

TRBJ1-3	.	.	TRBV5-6	CASSLVGAGNTIYF	TGTGCCAGCAGCTTGGTAGGGGCTGGAAACACCATATATTTT
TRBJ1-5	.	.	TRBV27	CASRTGGSLSNQPQHF	TGTGCCAGCAGGACTGGGGGCAGCCTTAGCAATCAGCCCCAGCATTTT
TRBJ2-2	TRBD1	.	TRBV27	CASSSPRQGENTGELFF	TGTGCCAGCAGTTCCCCCCGACAGGGAGAGAACACCGGGGAGCTGTTTTTT
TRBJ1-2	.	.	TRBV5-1	CASSADIRNYGYTF	TGCGCCAGCAGCGCGGATATCCGAAACTATGGCTACACCTTC
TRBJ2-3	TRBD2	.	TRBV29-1	CSASGATDTQYF	TGCAGCGCGAGCGGGGCCACAGATACGCAGTATTTT
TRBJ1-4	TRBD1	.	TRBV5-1	CASSPRDSNEKLFF	TGCGCCAGCAGCCCTCGGGACAGCAATGAAAAGCTGTTTTTT
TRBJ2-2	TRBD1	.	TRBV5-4	CASSTGTGLRTGELFF	TGTGCCAGCAGCACCGGGACAGGGCTTAGGACCGGGGAGCTGTTTTTT
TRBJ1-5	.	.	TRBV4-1	CASSPPGISNQPQHF	TGCGCCAGCAGCCCCCCCGGGATTAGCAATCAGCCCCAGCATTTT
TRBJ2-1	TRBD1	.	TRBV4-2	CASSQGDTGGYDEQFF	TGTGCCAGCAGCCAAGGTGACACAGGGGGCTATGATGAGCAGTTCTTC
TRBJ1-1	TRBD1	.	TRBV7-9	CASSLGVWTGDSNTEAFF	TGTGCCAGCAGCTTAGGTGTCTGGACAGGGGATTCGAACACTGAAGCTTTCTTT
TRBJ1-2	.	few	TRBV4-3	CASSQDPGFGYTF	TGCGCCAGCAGCCAAGACCCGGGGTTCGGCTACACCTTC
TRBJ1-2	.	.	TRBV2	CASSEQGLYGYTF	TGTGCCAGCAGTGAACAGGGTCTCTATGGCTACACCTTC
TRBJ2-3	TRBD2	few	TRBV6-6	CASSYAGGPMDTQYF	TGTGCCAGCAGTTACGCGGGGGGGCCCATGGATACGCAGTATTTT
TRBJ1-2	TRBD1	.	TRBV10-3	CAIRDSSNYGYTF	TGTGCCATCCGGGACAGTTCTAACTATGGCTACACCTTC
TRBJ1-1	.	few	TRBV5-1	CASSPVGGDTEAFF	TGCGCCAGCAGCCCAGTCGGGGGGGACACTGAAGCTTTCTTT
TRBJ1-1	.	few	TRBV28	CASSFPTAGMNTEAFF	TGTGCCAGCAGTTTTCCCACAGCTGGTATGAACACTGAAGCTTTCTTT
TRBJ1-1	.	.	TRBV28	CASRPSMNTEAFF	TGTGCCAGCAGGCCATCTATGAACACTGAAGCTTTCTTT
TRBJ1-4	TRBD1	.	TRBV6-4	CASSDAQGKSSNEKLFF	TGTGCCAGCAGTGACGCACAGGGGAAGTCATCTAATGAAAAACTGTTTTTT
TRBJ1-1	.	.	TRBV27	CASSLQGLNTEAFF	TGTGCCAGCAGTTTACAGGGCCTGAACACTGAAGCTTTCTTT
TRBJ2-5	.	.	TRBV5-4	CASSPPGLQETQYF	TGTGCCAGCAGCCCCCCAGGGTTACAAGAGACCCAGTACTTC
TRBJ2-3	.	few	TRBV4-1	CASSQDFADTQYF	TGCGCCAGCAGCCAAGATTTCGCAGATACGCAGTATTTT
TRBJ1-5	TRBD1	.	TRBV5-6	CASSLRQGRSNQPQHF	TGTGCCAGCAGCCTTAGACAGGGTAGGAGCAATCAGCCCCAGCATTTT
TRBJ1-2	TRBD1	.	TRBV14	CASSPGRDRAIFYTF	TGTGCCAGCAGCCCGGGTAGGGACAGGGCCATATTTTACACCTTC
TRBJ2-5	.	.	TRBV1	CTSSRLRETGAKETQYF	TGCACCAGCAGCCGCCTCAGGGAAACAGGCGCAAAAGAGACCCAGTACTTC
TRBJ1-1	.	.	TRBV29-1	CSVGGGWEAFF	TGCAGCGTTGGGGGAGGGTGGGAAGCTTTCTTT
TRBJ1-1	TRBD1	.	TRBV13	CASRLRQGANTEAFF	TGTGCCAGCAGGCTTAGACAGGGGGCGAACACTGAAGCTTTCTTT
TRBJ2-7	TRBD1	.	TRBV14	CASSQVLPFEGQGDYEQYF	TGTGCCAGCAGCCAAGTACTCCCGTTTGAGGGACAGGGAGACTACGAGCAGTACTTC
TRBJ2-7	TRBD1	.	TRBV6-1	CASSPGQGGTYEQYF	TGTGCCAGCAGCCCGGGACAGGGGGGTACCTACGAGCAGTACTTC
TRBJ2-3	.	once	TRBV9	CASSARMAGTDTQYF	TGTGCCAGCAGCGCCAGAATGGCGGGCACAGATACGCAGTATTTT
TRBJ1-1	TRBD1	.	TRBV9	CASSPQGVPNTEAFF	TGTGCCAGCAGCCCTCAGGGGGTGCCGAACACTGAAGCTTTCTTT
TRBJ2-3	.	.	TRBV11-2	CASSLGRGRGGDTQYF	TGTGCCAGCAGCTTAGGACGGGGTAGGGGGGGAGATACGCAGTATTTT
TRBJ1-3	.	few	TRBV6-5	CASSYRGRSGNTIYF	TGTGCCAGCAGTTACCGGGGTCGGTCTGGAAACACCATATATTTT
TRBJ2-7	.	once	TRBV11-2	CASSPRGGVEQYF	TGTGCCAGCAGCCCCAGAGGAGGCGTCGAGCAGTACTTC
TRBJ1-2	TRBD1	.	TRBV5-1	CASSPQQGSGYTF	TGCGCCAGCAGCCCACAACAGGGGAGCGGCTACACCTTC
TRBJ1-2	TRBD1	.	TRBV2	CASSEGVRQGFGGYTF	TGTGCCAGCAGTGAAGGAGTTCGACAGGGGTTCGGCGGCTACACCTTC
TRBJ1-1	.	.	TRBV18	CASSQNGGATEAFF	TGTGCCAGCTCTCAAAACGGGGGAGCAACTGAAGCTTTCTTT
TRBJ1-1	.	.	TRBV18	CASSALGTSGATEAFF	TGTGCCAGCTCAGCCTTAGGGACAAGTGGCGCCACTGAAGCTTTCTTT
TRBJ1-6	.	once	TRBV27	CASSSPWGPRNNSPLHF	TGTGCCAGCAGTTCCCCGTGGGGGCCCCGAAATAATTCACCCCTCCACTTT
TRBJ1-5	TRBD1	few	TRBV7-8	CASSYKQGFGNQPQHF	TGTGCCAGCAGCTATAAACAGGGGTTCGGCAATCAGCCCCAGCATTTT
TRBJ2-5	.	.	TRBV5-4	CASSSRQDKETQYF	TGTGCCAGCAGCAGCCGACAGGATAAAGAGACCCAGTACTTC
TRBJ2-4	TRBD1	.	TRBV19	CASSSRTGGYIQYF	TGTGCCAGTAGTTCTCGGACAGGGGGATACATTCAGTACTTC
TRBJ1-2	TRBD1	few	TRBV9	CASSAEGQRYGYTF	TGTGCCAGCAGCGCCGAGGGACAGCGATATGGCTACACCTTC
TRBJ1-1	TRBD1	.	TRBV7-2	CASSSPGQGVKPFF	TGTGCCAGCAGCTCCCCGGGACAGGGCGTGAAGCCTTTCTTT
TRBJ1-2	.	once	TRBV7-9	CASSLGFSLNYGYTF	TGTGCCAGCAGCCTAGGTTTCAGTCTCAACTATGGCTACACCTTC
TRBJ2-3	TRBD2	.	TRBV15	CATSRDLIAGVSTDTQYF	TGTGCCACCAGCAGAGACTTAATAGCGGGGGTTAGCACAGATACGCAGTATTTT
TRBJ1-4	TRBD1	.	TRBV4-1	CASSARDRGREKLFF	TGCGCCAGCAGTGCGAGGGACAGGGGGCGGGAAAAACTGTTTTTT
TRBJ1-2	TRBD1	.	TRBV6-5	CASSQITGTDGYTF	TGTGCCAGCAGTCAAATAACCGGGACAGATGGCTACACCTTC
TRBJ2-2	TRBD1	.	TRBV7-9	CASSFHRGATGELFF	TGTGCCAGCAGCTTCCACAGGGGCGCCACCGGGGAGCTGTTTTTT